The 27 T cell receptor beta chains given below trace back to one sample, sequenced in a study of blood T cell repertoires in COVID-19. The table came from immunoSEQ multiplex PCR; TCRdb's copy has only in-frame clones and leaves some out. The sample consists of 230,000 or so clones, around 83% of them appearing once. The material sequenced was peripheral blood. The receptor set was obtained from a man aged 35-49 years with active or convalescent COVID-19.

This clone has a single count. CDR3 sequence reads: CASSMTGTYEQYF. The DNA for the CDR3 is TGTGCCAGCAGCATGACAGGTACCTACGAGCAGTACTTC. The genes are TRBV5-4 and TRBJ2-7, with TRBD1 as a possible D gene (6 bases). The germline V and J ends were trimmed by 4 bases and 2 bases, with 10 bases remaining between them. CDR1 SGHNT and CDR2 YYREEE come from the germline V gene (reference sequence). The CDR3 has 13 amino acids.

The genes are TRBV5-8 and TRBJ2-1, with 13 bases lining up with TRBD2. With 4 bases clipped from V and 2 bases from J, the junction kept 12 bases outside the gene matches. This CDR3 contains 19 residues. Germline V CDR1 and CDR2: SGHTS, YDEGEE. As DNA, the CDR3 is TGTGCCAGCAGCAGGGGACTAGCGGGGCCCCGGGGCACCTACAATGAGCAGTTCTTC. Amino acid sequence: CASSRGLAGPRGTYNEQFF.

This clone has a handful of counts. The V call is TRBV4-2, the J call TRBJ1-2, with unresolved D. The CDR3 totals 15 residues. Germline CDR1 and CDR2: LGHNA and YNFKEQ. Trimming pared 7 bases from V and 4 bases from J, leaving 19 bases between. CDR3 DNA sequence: TGTGCCAGCACTTCAGATCCGGAGGGATTCTATGGCTACACCTTC. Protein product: CASTSDPEGFYGYTF.

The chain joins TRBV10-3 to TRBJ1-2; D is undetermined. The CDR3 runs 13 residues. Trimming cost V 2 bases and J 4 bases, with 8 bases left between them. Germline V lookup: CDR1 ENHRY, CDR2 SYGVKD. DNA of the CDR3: TGTGCCATCAGTGAGACAGCACCCTATGGCTACACCTTC. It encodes CAISETAPYGYTF.

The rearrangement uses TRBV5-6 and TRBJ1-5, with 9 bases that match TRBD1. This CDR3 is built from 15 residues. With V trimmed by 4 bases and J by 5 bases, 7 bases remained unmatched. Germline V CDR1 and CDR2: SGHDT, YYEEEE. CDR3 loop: CASSTRDRAHQPQHF. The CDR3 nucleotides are TGTGCCAGCAGCACCCGGGACAGGGCCCATCAGCCCCAGCATTTT.

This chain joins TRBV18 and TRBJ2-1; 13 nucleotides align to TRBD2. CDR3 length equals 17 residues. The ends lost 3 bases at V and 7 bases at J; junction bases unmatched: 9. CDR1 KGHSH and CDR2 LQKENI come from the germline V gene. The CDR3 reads CASSPQETSGGANEQFF. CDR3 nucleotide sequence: TGTGCCAGCTCACCCCAGGAAACTAGCGGGGGGGCAAATGAGCAGTTCTTC.

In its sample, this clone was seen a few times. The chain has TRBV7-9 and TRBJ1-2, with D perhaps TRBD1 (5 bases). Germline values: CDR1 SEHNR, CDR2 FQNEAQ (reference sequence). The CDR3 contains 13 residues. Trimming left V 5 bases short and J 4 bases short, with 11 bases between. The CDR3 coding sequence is TGTGCCAGCAGCCCGCCGGGGGTCTATGGCTACACCTTC. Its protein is CASSPPGVYGYTF. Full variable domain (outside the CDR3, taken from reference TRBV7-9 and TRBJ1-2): DTGVSQNPRHKITKRGQNVTFRCDPISEHNRLYWYRQTLGQGPEFLTYFQNEAQLEKSRLLSDRFSAERPKGSFSTLEIQRTEQGDSAMYLCASSPPGVYGYTFGSGTRLTVV.

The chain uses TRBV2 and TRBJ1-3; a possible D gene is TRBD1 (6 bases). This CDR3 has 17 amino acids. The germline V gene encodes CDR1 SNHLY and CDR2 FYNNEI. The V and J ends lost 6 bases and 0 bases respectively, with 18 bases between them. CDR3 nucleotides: TGTGCCAGCAGAAGGTTTCTACAGGGTGACTCTGGAAACACCATATATTTT. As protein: CASRRFLQGDSGNTIYF.

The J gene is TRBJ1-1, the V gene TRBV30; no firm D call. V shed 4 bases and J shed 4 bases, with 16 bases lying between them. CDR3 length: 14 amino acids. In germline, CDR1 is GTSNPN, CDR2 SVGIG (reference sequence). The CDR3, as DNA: TGTGCCTGGAAACCGACACTTTCGGTCACTGAAGCTTTCTTT. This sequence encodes CAWKPTLSVTEAFF.

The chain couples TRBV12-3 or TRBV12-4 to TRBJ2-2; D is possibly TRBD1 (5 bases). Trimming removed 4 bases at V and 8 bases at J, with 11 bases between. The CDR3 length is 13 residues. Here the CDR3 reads CASSSTGGGELFF. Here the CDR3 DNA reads TGTGCCAGCAGTTCAACAGGTGGGGGGGAGCTGTTTTTT.

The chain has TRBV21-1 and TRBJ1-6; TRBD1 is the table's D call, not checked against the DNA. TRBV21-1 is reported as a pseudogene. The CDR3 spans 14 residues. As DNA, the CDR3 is TGTGCCAGCAGCCAATTGGGCTGCTACTCACCCCTCCACTTT. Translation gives CASSQLGCYSPLHF.

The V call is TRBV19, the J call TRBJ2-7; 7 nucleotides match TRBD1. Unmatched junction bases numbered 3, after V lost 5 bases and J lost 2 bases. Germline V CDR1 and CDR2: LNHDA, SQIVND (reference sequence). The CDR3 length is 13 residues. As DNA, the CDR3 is TGTGCCAGTAGTCCAGACAGGGCCTACGAGCAGTACTTC. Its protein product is CASSPDRAYEQYF. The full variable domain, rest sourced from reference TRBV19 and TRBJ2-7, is DGGITQSPKYLFRKEGQNVTLSCEQNLNHDAMYWYRQDPGQGLRLIYYSQIVNDFQKGDIAEGYSVSREKKESFPLTVTSAQKNPTAFYLCASSPDRAYEQYFGPGTRLTVT.

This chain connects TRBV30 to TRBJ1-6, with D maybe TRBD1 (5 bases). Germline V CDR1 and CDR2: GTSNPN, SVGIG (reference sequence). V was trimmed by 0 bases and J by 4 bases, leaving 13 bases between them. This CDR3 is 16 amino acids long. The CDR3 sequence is CAWSVPPGQYNSPLHF. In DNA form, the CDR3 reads TGTGCCTGGAGTGTCCCTCCTGGACAATATAATTCACCCCTCCACTTT.

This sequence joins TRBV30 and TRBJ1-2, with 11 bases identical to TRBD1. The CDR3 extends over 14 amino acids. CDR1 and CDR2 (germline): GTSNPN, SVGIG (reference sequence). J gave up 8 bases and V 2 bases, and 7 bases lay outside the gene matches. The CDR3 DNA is TGTGCCTGGAGTTCCGGGACAGGGGGAAGAGGCTACACCTTC. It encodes CAWSSGTGGRGYTF.

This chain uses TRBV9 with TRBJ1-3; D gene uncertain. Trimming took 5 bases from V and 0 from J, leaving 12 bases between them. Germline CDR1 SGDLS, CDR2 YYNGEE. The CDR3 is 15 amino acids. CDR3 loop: CASSLSLVSGNTIYF. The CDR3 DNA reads TGTGCCAGCAGTCTTTCCCTTGTCTCTGGAAACACCATATATTTT. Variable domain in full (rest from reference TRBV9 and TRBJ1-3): DSGVTQTPKHLITATGQRVTLRCSPRSGDLSVYWYQQSLDQGLQFLIQYYNGEERAKGNILERFSAQQFPDLHSELNLSSLELGDSALYFCASSLSLVSGNTIYFGEGSWLTVV.

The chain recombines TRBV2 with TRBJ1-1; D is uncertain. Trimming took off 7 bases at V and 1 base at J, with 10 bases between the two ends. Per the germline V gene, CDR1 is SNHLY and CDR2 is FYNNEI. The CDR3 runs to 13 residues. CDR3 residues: CASTKEGNTEAFF. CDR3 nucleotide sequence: TGTGCCAGCACCAAGGAGGGGAACACTGAAGCTTTCTTT.

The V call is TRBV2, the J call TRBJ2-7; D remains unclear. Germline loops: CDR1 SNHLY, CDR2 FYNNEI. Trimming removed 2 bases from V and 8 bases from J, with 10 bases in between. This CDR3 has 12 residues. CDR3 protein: CASSESGFQQYF. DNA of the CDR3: TGTGCCAGCAGTGAATCCGGTTTTCAGCAGTACTTC.

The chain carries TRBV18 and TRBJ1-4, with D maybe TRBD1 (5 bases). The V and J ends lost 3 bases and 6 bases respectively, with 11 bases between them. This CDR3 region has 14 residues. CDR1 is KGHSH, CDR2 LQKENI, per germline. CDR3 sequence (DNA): TGTGCCAGCTCACCTCGCGGGGCCGATGAAAAACTGTTTTTT. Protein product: CASSPRGADEKLFF.

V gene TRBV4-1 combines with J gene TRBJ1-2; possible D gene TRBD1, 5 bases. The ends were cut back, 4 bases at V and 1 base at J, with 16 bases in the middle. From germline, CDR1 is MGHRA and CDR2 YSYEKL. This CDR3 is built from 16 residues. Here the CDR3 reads CASSLTPDRVNYGYTF. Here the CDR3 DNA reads TGCGCCAGCAGCCTTACCCCCGACAGAGTTAACTATGGCTACACCTTC.

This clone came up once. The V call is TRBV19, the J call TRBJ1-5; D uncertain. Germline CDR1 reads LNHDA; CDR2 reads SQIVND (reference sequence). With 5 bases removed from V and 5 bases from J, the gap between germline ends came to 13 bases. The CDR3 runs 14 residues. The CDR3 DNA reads TGTGCCAGTAGTGAGGGTATGAACGATCAGCCCCAGCATTTT. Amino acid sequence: CASSEGMNDQPQHF.

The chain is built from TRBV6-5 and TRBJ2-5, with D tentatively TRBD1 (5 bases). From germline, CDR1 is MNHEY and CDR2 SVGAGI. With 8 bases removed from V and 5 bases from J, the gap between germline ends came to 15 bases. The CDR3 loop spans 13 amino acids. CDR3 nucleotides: TGTGCCAGCGACAGAAGTCCCGCGGAGACCCAGTACTTC. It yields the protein CASDRSPAETQYF.

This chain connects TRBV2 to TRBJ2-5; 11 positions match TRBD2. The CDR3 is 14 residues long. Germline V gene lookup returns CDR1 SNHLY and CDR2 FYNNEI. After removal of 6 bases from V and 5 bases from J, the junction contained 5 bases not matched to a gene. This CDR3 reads CASRALAGVETQYF. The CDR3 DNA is TGTGCCAGCAGGGCACTAGCGGGAGTGGAGACCCAGTACTTC.

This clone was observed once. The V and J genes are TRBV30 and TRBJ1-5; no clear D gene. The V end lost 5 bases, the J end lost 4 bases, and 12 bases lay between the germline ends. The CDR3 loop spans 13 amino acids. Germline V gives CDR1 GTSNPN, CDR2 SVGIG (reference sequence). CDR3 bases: TGTGCCTGGCGTTCCTACCCTAATCAGCCCCAGCATTTT. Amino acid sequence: CAWRSYPNQPQHF.

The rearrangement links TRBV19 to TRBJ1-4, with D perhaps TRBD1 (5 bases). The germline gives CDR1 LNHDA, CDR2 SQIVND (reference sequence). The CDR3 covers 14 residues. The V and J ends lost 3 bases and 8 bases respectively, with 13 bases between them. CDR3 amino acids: CASSMGQGREKLFF. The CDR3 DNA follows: TGTGCCAGTAGTATGGGGCAGGGAAGGGAAAAACTGTTTTTT. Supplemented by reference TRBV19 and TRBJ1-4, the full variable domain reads DGGITQSPKYLFRKEGQNVTLSCEQNLNHDAMYWYRQDPGQGLRLIYYSQIVNDFQKGDIAEGYSVSREKKESFPLTVTSAQKNPTAFYLCASSMGQGREKLFFGSGTQLSVL.

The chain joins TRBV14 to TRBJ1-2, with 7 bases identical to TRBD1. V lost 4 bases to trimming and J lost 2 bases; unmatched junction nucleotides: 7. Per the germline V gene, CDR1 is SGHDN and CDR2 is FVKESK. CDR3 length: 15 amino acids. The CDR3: CASSLLTGVNYGYTF. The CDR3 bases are TGTGCCAGCAGCCTACTTACAGGGGTGAACTATGGCTACACCTTC.

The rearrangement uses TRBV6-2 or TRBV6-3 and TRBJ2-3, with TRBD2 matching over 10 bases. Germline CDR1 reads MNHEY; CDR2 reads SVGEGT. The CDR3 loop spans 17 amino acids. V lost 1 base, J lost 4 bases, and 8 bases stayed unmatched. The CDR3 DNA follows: TGTGCCAGCAGTTACTTCGATGTAGCGGGGGGTTCAGATACGCAGTATTTT. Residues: CASSYFDVAGGSDTQYF.

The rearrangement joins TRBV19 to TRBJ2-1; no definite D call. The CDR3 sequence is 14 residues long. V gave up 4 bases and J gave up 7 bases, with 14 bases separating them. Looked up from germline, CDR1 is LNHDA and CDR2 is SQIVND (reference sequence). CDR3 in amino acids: CASSSPLGVNEQFF. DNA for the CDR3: TGTGCCAGTAGTAGCCCCCTCGGAGTGAATGAGCAGTTCTTC.